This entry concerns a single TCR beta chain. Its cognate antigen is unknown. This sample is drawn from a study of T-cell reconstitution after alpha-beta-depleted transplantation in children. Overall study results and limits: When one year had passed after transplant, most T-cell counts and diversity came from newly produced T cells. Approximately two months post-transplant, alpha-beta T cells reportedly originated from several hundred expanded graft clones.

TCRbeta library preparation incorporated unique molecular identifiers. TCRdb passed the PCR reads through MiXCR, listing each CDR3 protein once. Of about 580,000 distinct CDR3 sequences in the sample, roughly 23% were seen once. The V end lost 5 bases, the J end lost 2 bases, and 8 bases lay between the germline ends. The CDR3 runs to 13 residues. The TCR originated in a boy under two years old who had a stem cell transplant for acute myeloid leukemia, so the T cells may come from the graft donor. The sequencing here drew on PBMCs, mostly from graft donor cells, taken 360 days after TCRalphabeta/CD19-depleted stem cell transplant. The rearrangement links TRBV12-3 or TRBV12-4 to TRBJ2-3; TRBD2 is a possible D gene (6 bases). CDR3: CASSQLATDTQYF. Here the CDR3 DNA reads TGTGCCAGCAGTCAACTAGCCACAGATACGCAGTATTTT.